What follows are 3 T cell receptor beta chains derived from one specimen sequenced in a study of regulatory T cells in long-lasting Graves disease. Regarding time point: persistent/refractory GD, antithyroid drugs over 5 years with positive TRAb. PBMC RNA served as the TCR library source. Construction of TCR beta libraries relied on iRepertoire HTBI primers and on Arm-PCR targeting CDR3 regions. TCRdb recomputed calls from the multiplex PCR reads with MiXCR, one row per CDR3 protein. This sample has 400,000 or so distinct CDR3 sequences, with under 25% found just once. The input for sequencing was peripheral blood mononuclear cells (PBMCs), taken when the disease was refractory, from a patient treated with antithyroid drugs. Receptors were obtained from a female donor with Graves disease.

The sample holds many counts of this clonotype. The V call is TRBV7-9, the J call TRBJ1-4; possible D gene TRBD1, 5 bases. This CDR3 has 15 residues. Germline V gene data show CDR1 as SEHNR and CDR2 as FQNEAQ (reference sequence). V lost 4 bases to trimming and J lost 4 bases, with 13 bases between them. The CDR3: CASSSARDGNEKLFF. CDR3 sequence (DNA): TGTGCCAGCAGCTCCGCCCGGGACGGTAATGAAAAACTGTTTTTT. Looking up the rest from reference TRBV7-9 and TRBJ1-4 gives the full variable domain: DTGVSQNPRHKITKRGQNVTFRCDPISEHNRLYWYRQTLGQGPEFLTYFQNEAQLEKSRLLSDRFSAERPKGSFSTLEIQRTEQGDSAMYLCASSSARDGNEKLFFGSGTQLSVL.

This clonotype was found many times. The chain couples TRBV12-3 or TRBV12-4 to TRBJ2-2, with 7 bases fitting TRBD2. Trimming cost V 1 base and J 2 bases; bases outside gene matches: 7. The CDR3 is made up of 17 amino acids. CDR3 in DNA: TGTGCCAGCAGTTTAGGTCTAGCGGACATAAACACCGGGGAGCTGTTTTTT. Translating it yields CASSLGLADINTGELFF.

The rearrangement uses TRBV27 and TRBJ2-1, with no clear D. Deletions cut 5 bases from V and 9 bases from J, with 17 bases between. CDR1 and CDR2 from the germline V gene are MNHEY and SMNVEV (reference sequence). The CDR3 covers 14 residues. The CDR3 nucleotides are TGTGCCAGCAGTCGAAATGCCTGGCAATTTGAGCAGTTCTTC. Protein sequence: CASSRNAWQFEQFF.